This TCR beta chain originates from a study of shared clonotypes between healthy human individuals. Germline-derived CDR1 and CDR2 are MNHEY and SMNVEV (reference sequence). Unmatched junction bases numbered 8, after V lost 3 bases and J lost 0 bases. The CDR3 spans 18 residues. Naive CD8 isolation took CD45RO-negative cells positively selected for CCR7 and excluded terminally differentiated effector memory CD45RA+ cells. Generated by immunoSEQ multiplex PCR, the TCRdb table keeps only in-frame clones and is missing some. Found here are just over 2,000,000 clones, about 94% of them singletons; the top ten hold roughly 1%.

V usage is TRBV27 and J usage is TRBJ2-7; 13 bases match TRBD2. Source material: naive CD8+ T cells sorted from blood. The sequence was collected from a man aged 18 to 30 in good health. This CDR3 reads CASSLSGLAGRSSYEQYF. CDR3 DNA sequence: TGTGCCAGCAGTTTGTCGGGACTAGCGGGAAGGAGCTCCTACGAGCAGTACTTC.